The 4 T cell receptor beta chains below come from one sample, sequenced in a study of T cell responses to AZD1222 COVID-19 vaccine. This table comes from immunoSEQ multiplex PCR, and its TCRdb copy is limited to in-frame clones, with some not included. The sample yields 75,000 to 85,000 clones, 90% seen once. Sequenced here: peripheral blood, sampled on day 0 of AZD1222 vaccination. All receptors derive from an adult in good health.

The J gene is TRBJ2-7, the V gene TRBV20-1; 8 bases are a match to TRBD1. J was trimmed by 4 bases and V by 3 bases; bases with no gene match: 11. The CDR3 runs 15 residues. The V gene's germline CDR1 is DFQATT and CDR2 SNEGSKA (reference sequence). Here the CDR3 DNA reads TGCAGTGCTAGTGCCATGGCAGGGGGCAGGTACGAGCAGTACTTC. Translation: CSASAMAGGRYEQYF.

This chain links TRBV30 with TRBJ2-4; TRBD2 is a possible D gene (6 bases). The CDR3 runs to 15 residues. Germline-derived CDR1 and CDR2 are GTSNPN and SVGIG (reference sequence). Trimming removed 2 bases at V and 1 base at J, with 12 bases between. CDR3 amino acids: CAWSWDGSAKNIQYF. The CDR3 bases are TGTGCCTGGAGTTGGGACGGGAGTGCCAAAAACATTCAGTACTTC.

The rearrangement joins TRBV4-1 to TRBJ1-2; D call uncertain. V was pared by 5 bases and J by 5 bases, with 24 bases between. Germline-derived CDR1 and CDR2 are MGHRA and YSYEKL. This CDR3 contains 17 residues. CDR3 DNA: TGCGCCAGCAGCGACCCTAGTGGCTCCCCGGGCCTATATGGCTACACCTTC. Protein product: CASSDPSGSPGLYGYTF.

CDR3 loop: CASSLGQDTQYF. The CDR3 bases are TGCGCCAGCAGCTTGGGACAAGATACGCAGTATTTT. V gene TRBV5-1 combines with J gene TRBJ2-3; D gene uncertain. Trimming left V 0 bases short and J 5 bases short, with 4 bases between. This CDR3 has 12 residues. Germline V gene data show CDR1 as SGHRS and CDR2 as YFSETQ. Using reference TRBV5-1 and TRBJ2-3 for the parts outside the CDR3, the full variable domain is KAGVTQTPRYLIKTRGQQVTLSCSPISGHRSVSWYQQTPGQGLQFLFEYFSETQRNKGNFPGRFSGRQFSNSRSEMNVSTLELGDSALYLCASSLGQDTQYFGPGTRLTVL.